These T cell receptor beta chains were read from a single sample in a study of blood T cell repertoires in COVID-19. Measured with immunoSEQ multiplex PCR; TCRdb has only the in-frame clones, and not every one. The sample lists over 75,000 clones, about 80% occurring once. Sequences were obtained from peripheral blood. The receptors originated from a woman in her 70s with acute or convalescent COVID-19. Both conserved end residues are part of each CDR3. The order of the fields is J gene, clone size, D gene, V gene, CDR3 protein, CDR3 DNA. The D gene is left open where the match is weak. Rows may omit the clone size; those that give it use once, few, many or a size class.

>TRBJ1-6|NA|TRBD1|TRBV2
CASRQDRGRSPLHF
TGTGCCAGCAGGCAAGACAGGGGACGATCACCCCTCCACTTT
>TRBJ1-1|NA|TRBD1|TRBV29-1
CSARDSLGTEAFF
TGCAGCGCCCGGGACAGCCTGGGGACTGAAGCTTTCTTT
>TRBJ2-1|few|NA|TRBV27
CASSPLGGQSYNEQFF
TGTGCCAGCAGTCCCCTCGGTGGACAGTCCTACAATGAGCAGTTCTTC
>TRBJ1-2|NA|NA|TRBV28
CASSQGNDGYTF
TGTGCCAGCAGTCAGGGCAATGATGGCTACACCTTC
>TRBJ1-2|NA|TRBD1|TRBV29-1
CSVEGTVEDYGYTF
TGCAGCGTTGAGGGGACAGTGGAGGACTATGGCTACACCTTC
>TRBJ1-1|NA|NA|TRBV2
CASSEGTAKQTEAFF
TGTGCCAGCAGTGAAGGGACAGCCAAACAGACTGAAGCTTTCTTT
>TRBJ1-5|NA|TRBD1|TRBV12-3/TRBV12-4
CASSSQGVGPQHF
TGTGCCAGCAGTTCCCAGGGGGTGGGGCCCCAGCATTTT
>TRBJ1-5|NA|TRBD1|TRBV30
CAWNRGTGYNQPQHF
TGTGCCTGGAATCGAGGGACAGGCTACAATCAGCCCCAGCATTTT
>TRBJ2-7|NA|NA|TRBV9
CASSVGVGGYEQYF
TGTGCCAGCAGCGTAGGGGTAGGAGGCTACGAGCAGTACTTC
>TRBJ1-3|NA|TRBD1|TRBV11-2
CASSLVEAGGYGNTIYF
TGTGCCAGCAGCTTAGTAGAGGCAGGGGGCTATGGAAACACCATATATTTT
>TRBJ1-6|few|TRBD1|TRBV30
CAWRLGTGINSPLHF
TGTGCCTGGCGCCTCGGGACAGGCATTAATTCACCCCTCCACTTT
>TRBJ2-1|NA|TRBD2|TRBV5-5
CASSFSGSSYNEQFF
TGTGCCAGCAGCTTCAGCGGGAGCTCCTACAATGAGCAGTTCTTC
>TRBJ1-4|NA|TRBD1|TRBV18
CASSPGTVEELFF
TGTGCCAGCTCCCCAGGGACAGTAGAGGAACTGTTTTTT
>TRBJ2-3|NA|NA|TRBV18
CASSPPADTDTQYF
TGTGCCAGCTCACCACCAGCGGACACAGATACGCAGTATTTT
>TRBJ2-1|NA|TRBD2|TRBV5-1
CASSFFPGLAGAFLNEQFF
TGCGCCAGCAGCTTCTTCCCGGGACTAGCGGGGGCGTTTCTCAATGAGCAGTTCTTC
>TRBJ2-2|NA|TRBD1|TRBV6-2/TRBV6-3
CASSLDRVNTGELFF
TGTGCCAGCAGTTTGGACAGGGTCAACACCGGGGAGCTGTTTTTT
>TRBJ2-1|NA|NA|TRBV28
CASSFSFTGTSDNEQFF
TGTGCCAGCAGTTTTTCTTTTACCGGGACTTCCGACAATGAGCAGTTCTTC
>TRBJ1-4|NA|NA|TRBV4-1
CASSYNIFEKLFF
TGCGCCAGCAGCTACAATATTTTTGAAAAACTGTTTTTT
>TRBJ2-1|NA|TRBD2|TRBV27
CASSITGTSGTRAKDEQFF
TGTGCCAGCAGTATCACCGGGACTAGCGGGACTCGAGCTAAGGATGAGCAGTTCTTC
>TRBJ2-4|NA|TRBD2|TRBV7-8
CASSLPPGLAGVGAKNIQYF
TGTGCCAGCAGCTTACCTCCGGGACTAGCGGGAGTTGGTGCCAAAAACATTCAGTACTTC
>TRBJ2-3|NA|NA|TRBV6-6
CASSYSEFTDTQYF
TGTGCCAGCAGTTACTCCGAGTTCACAGATACGCAGTATTTT
>TRBJ2-3|NA|TRBD1|TRBV30
CAWSWSQGDTDTQYF
TGTGCCTGGAGTTGGAGTCAGGGGGACACAGATACGCAGTATTTT
>TRBJ2-1|NA|NA|TRBV9
CASSGLAYNEQFF
TGTGCCAGCAGCGGACTAGCCTACAATGAGCAGTTCTTC
>TRBJ1-2|NA|NA|TRBV18
CASSPGGGANYGYTF
TGTGCCAGCTCACCAGGGGGCGGAGCTAACTATGGCTACACCTTC
>TRBJ2-1|few|TRBD2|TRBV7-8
CASSGTSGGSYNEQFF
TGTGCCAGCAGCGGAACTAGCGGAGGGTCCTACAATGAGCAGTTCTTC
>TRBJ2-3|NA|NA|TRBV5-6
CASSLGGTSTDTQYF
TGTGCCAGCAGCTTGGGGGGGACTAGCACAGATACGCAGTATTTT
>TRBJ1-2|NA|NA|TRBV6-2/TRBV6-3
CASSYVPGAEGYTF
TGTGCCAGCAGTTACGTTCCGGGAGCAGAGGGCTACACCTTC
>TRBJ1-1|NA|NA|TRBV15
CATSRGAQTEAFF
TGTGCCACCAGCAGAGGCGCACAGACTGAAGCTTTCTTT
>TRBJ2-2|NA|TRBD2|TRBV10-3
CAIGSGGATGELFF
TGTGCCATCGGTAGCGGGGGGGCTACCGGGGAGCTGTTTTTT
>TRBJ1-5|NA|TRBD1|TRBV19
CASSSGTGSGQPQHF
TGTGCCAGTAGTTCCGGGACAGGGTCAGGGCAGCCCCAGCATTTT
>TRBJ2-1|NA|TRBD1|TRBV6-2/TRBV6-3
CASSYPHRGRDEQFF
TGTGCCAGCAGTTACCCCCACAGGGGGCGCGATGAGCAGTTCTTC
>TRBJ2-7|NA|TRBD1|TRBV7-8
CASSLALGDRGPYEQYF
TGTGCCAGCAGCTTAGCGCTAGGAGACAGGGGGCCCTACGAGCAGTACTTC
>TRBJ1-6|once|NA|TRBV3-1/TRBV3-2
CASSQDQGPNSPLHF
TGTGCCAGCAGCCAAGACCAGGGGCCCAATTCACCCCTCCACTTT
>TRBJ2-7|NA|TRBD1|TRBV28
CASSLPGTGDYEQYF
TGTGCCAGCAGTTTGCCCGGGACAGGGGACTACGAGCAGTACTTC
>TRBJ2-1|NA|TRBD1|TRBV20-1
CSASSGDRGLYNEQFF
TGCAGTGCTAGTAGTGGGGACAGGGGGCTTTACAATGAGCAGTTCTTC
>TRBJ2-1|NA|TRBD1|TRBV28
CASSLGGAFYNEQFF
TGTGCCAGCAGCCTAGGGGGCGCGTTCTACAATGAGCAGTTCTTC
>TRBJ1-5|NA|TRBD1|TRBV24-1
CATSGAGTGFNQPQHF
TGTGCCACCAGTGGAGCCGGGACAGGCTTTAATCAGCCCCAGCATTTT
>TRBJ2-3|few|NA|TRBV7-9
CASSLGTVGSTDTQYF
TGTGCCAGCAGCTTAGGTACAGTTGGTAGCACAGATACGCAGTATTTT
>TRBJ2-7|NA|NA|TRBV4-3
CASSQDHPGPSYEQYF
TGCGCCAGCAGCCAGGATCATCCGGGTCCTTCCTACGAGCAGTACTTC
>TRBJ2-2|NA|NA|TRBV19
CASTPAGRGNTGELFF
TGTGCCAGTACCCCAGCTGGCAGGGGTAACACCGGGGAGCTGTTTTTT
>TRBJ1-6|once|TRBD1|TRBV6-5
CASSWSGQGSPLHF
TGTGCCAGCAGTTGGTCGGGACAGGGATCACCCCTCCACTTT
>TRBJ1-4|NA|TRBD1|TRBV30
CAWSVGSRGEEKLFF
TGTGCCTGGAGTGTCGGGAGCAGGGGGGAGGAAAAACTGTTTTTT
>TRBJ1-5|NA|NA|TRBV19
CASSIMRGNQPQHF
TGTGCCAGTAGTATCATGAGGGGCAATCAGCCCCAGCATTTT
>TRBJ2-7|NA|TRBD1|TRBV3-1/TRBV3-2
CASSQGQGATYEQYF
TGTGCCAGCAGCCAAGGACAGGGAGCGACCTACGAGCAGTACTTC
>TRBJ2-2|NA|NA|TRBV11-2
CASSFLGHPNTGELFF
TGTGCCAGCAGCTTCCTTGGACACCCGAACACCGGGGAGCTGTTTTTT
>TRBJ1-5|NA|TRBD1|TRBV12-3/TRBV12-4
CASSSQGVPQHF
TGTGCCAGCAGTTCACAGGGGGTCCCCCAGCATTTT
>TRBJ1-1|NA|TRBD1|TRBV28
CASSLTGVNTEAFF
TGTGCCAGCAGTTTGACAGGGGTGAACACTGAAGCTTTCTTT
>TRBJ1-5|NA|TRBD1|TRBV11-2
CASSLGVGGGGQPQHF
TGTGCCAGCAGCTTAGGAGTAGGAGGGGGCGGTCAGCCCCAGCATTTT